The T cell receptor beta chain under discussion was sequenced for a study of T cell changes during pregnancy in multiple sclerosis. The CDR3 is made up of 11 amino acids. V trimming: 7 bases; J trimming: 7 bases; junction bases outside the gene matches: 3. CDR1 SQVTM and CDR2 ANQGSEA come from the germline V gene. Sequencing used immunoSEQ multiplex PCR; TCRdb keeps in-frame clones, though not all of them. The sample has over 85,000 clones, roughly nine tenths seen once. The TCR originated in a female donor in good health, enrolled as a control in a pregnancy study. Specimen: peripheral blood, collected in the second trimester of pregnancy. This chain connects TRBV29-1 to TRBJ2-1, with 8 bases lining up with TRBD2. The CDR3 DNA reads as TGCAGCGCACCGGGAGGGAATGAGCAGTTCTTC. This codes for CSAPGGNEQFF.